The source of this T cell receptor (beta chain) is a study of shared clonotypes between healthy human individuals. Study-wide points: Sharing of clonotypes among donors was expected to vary with sequencing depth. It was the few donors that limited the genetic and exposure-history diversity represented.

For this clone: Its specificity is not known.

Generated by immunoSEQ multiplex PCR, the TCRdb table keeps only in-frame clones and is missing some. The sample lists about 700,000 clones, just over 90% seen once, with approximately 24% in the top ten. Only CD45RO-negative cells positively selected for CCR7 counted as naive CD8 cells, so terminally differentiated effector memory CD45RA+ cells were excluded. All participating donors were Caucasian adults from Nashville, Tennessee. V gave up 6 bases and J gave up 1 base, with 10 bases separating them. CDR1 is MNHNY, CDR2 SVGAGI, per germline (reference sequence). The CDR3 runs 13 residues. The sequenced sample was naive CD8+ T cells sorted from blood. V usage is TRBV6-6 and J usage is TRBJ2-7; D may be TRBD2 (5 bases). The receptor was derived from a young man in good health. DNA of the CDR3: TGTGCCAGCAGGCGAAGGGAGTCCTACGAGCAGTACTTC. Protein sequence: CASRRRESYEQYF.